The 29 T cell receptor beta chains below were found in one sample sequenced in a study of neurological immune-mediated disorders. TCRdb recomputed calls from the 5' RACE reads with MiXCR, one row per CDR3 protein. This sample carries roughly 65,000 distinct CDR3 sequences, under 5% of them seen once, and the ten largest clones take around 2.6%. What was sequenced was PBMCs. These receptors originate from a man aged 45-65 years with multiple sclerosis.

DNA for the CDR3: TGTGCCAGCAACGAAAGGGCCCAGCCCCAGCATTTT. Its translation: CASNERAQPQHF. This chain connects TRBV12-3 or TRBV12-4 to TRBJ1-5; D ambiguous. V was cut by 7 bases and J by 7 bases, with 11 bases left in between. This CDR3 spans 12 amino acids.

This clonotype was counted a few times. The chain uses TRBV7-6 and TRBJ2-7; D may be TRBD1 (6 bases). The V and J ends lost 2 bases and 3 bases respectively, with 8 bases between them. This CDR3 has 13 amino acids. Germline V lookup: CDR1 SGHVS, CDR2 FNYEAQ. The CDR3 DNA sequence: TGTGCCAGCAGCTTAAGGGACAACTACGAGCAGTACGTC. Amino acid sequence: CASSLRDNYEQYV.

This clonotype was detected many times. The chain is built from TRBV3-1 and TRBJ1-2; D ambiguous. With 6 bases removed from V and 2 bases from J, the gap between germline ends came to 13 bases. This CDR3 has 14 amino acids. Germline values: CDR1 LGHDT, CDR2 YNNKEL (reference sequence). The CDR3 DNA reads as TGTGCCAGCAGACCAAGCGGCGCAAACTATGGCTACACCTTC. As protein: CASRPSGANYGYTF.

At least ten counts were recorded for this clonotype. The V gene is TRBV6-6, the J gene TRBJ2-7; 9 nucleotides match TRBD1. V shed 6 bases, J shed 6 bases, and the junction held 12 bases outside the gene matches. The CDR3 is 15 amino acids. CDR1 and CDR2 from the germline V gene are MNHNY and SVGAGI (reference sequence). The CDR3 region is CASREHGTGYGEQYV. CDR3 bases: TGTGCCAGCAGGGAGCACGGGACAGGGTACGGCGAGCAGTACGTC.

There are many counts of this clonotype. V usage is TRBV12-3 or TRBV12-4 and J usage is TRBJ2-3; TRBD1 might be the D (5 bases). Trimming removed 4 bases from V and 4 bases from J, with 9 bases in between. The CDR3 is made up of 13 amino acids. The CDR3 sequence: CASSSWGADTQYF. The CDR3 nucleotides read TGTGCCAGCAGTTCTTGGGGCGCAGATACGCAGTATTTT.

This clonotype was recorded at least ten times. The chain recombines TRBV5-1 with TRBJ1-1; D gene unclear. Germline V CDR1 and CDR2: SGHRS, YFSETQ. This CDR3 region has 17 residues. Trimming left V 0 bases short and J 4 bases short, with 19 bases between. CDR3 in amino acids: CASSLAKAAYGGTEAFF. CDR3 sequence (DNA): TGCGCCAGCAGCTTGGCCAAGGCAGCGTACGGAGGCACTGAAGCTTTCTTT.

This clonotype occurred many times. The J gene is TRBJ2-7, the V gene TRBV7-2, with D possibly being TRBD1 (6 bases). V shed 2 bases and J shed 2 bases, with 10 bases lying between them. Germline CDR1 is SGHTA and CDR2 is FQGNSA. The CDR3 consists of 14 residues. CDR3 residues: CASSLKTGPYEQYV. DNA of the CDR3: TGTGCCAGCAGCTTAAAAACAGGGCCCTACGAGCAGTACGTC.

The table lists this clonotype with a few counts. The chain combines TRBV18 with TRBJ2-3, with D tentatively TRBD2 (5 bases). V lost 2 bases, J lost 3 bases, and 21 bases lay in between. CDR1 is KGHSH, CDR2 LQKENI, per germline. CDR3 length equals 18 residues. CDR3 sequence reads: CASSPWTNGEPWTDTQYF. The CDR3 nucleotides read TGTGCCAGCTCACCATGGACGAATGGGGAGCCCTGGACAGATACGCAGTATTTT. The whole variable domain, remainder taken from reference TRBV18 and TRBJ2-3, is NAGVMQNPRHLVRRRGQEARLRCSPMKGHSHVYWYRQLPEEGLKFMVYLQKENIIDESGMPKERFSAEFPKEGPSILRIQQVVRGDSAAYFCASSPWTNGEPWTDTQYFGPGTRLTVL.

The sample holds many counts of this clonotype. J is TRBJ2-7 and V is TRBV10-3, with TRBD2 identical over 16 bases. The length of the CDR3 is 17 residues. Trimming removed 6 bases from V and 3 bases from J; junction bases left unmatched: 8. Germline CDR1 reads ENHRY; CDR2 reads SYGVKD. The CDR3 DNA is TGTGCCATCAGCCGGGGACTAGCGGGGGGGCCGGTCTACGAGCAGTACTTC. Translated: CAISRGLAGGPVYEQYF.

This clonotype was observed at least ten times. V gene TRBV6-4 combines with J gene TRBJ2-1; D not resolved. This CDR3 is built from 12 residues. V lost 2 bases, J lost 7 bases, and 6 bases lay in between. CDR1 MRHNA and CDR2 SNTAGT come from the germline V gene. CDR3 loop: CASSDPPNEQFF. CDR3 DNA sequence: TGTGCCAGCAGTGACCCCCCTAATGAGCAGTTCTTC.

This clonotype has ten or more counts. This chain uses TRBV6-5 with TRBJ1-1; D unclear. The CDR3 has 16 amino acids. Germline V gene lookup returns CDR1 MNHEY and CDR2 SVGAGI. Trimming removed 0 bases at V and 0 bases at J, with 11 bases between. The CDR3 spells CASSYSRVRVNTEAFF. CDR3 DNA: TGTGCCAGCAGTTACTCTAGAGTCCGGGTGAACACTGAAGCTTTCTTT.

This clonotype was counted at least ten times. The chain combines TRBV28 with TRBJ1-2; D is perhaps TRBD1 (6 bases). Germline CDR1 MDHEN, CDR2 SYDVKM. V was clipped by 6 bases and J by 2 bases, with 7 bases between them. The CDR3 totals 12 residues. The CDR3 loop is CASRDSNYGYTF. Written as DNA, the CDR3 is TGTGCCAGCAGGGACAGCAACTATGGCTACACCTTC.

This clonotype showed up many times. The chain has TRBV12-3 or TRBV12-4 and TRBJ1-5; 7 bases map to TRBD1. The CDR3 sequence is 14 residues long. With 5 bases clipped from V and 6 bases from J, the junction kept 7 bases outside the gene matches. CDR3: CASSDRVGGQPQHF. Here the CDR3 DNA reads TGTGCCAGCAGTGACAGGGTAGGCGGTCAGCCCCAGCATTTT.

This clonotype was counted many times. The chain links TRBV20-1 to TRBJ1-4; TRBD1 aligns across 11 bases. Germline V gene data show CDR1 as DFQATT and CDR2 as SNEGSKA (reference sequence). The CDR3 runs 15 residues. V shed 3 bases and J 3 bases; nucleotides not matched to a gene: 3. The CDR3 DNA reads TGCAGTGCTAGGGGACAGGGGGGAGCTAATGAAAAACTGTTTTTT. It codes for CSARGQGGANEKLFF.

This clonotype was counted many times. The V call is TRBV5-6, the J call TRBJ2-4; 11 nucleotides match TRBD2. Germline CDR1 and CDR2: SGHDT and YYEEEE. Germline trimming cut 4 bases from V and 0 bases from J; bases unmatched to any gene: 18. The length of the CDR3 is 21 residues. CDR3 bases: TGTGCCAGCAGCCCTGGGGGCCCCACTAGCGGGGGCCCAGTAGCCAAAAACATTCAGTACTTC. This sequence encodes CASSPGGPTSGGPVAKNIQYF.

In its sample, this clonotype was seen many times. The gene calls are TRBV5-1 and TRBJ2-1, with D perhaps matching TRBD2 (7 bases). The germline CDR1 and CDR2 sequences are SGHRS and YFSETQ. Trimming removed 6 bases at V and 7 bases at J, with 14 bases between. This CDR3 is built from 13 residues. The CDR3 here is CASMAGAMNEQFF. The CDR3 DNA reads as TGCGCCAGCATGGCGGGGGCAATGAATGAGCAGTTCTTC.

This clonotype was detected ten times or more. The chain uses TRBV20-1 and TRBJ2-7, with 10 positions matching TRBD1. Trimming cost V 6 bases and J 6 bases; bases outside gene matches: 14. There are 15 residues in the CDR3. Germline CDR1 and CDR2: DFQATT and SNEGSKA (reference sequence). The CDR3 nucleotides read TGCAGTGCCCAAAGCCGACAGGGGGCGCTGGGCGAGCAGTACTTC. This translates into CSAQSRQGALGEQYF.

The CDR3 DNA reads TGCGCCAGCAGCCCCCGACCACTAACTAATGGCTACACCTTC. It encodes CASSPRPLTNGYTF. The chain links TRBV5-1 to TRBJ1-2; no reliable D call. CDR1 SGHRS and CDR2 YFSETQ come from the germline V gene. The CDR3 spans 14 residues. Trimming removed 4 bases at V and 6 bases at J, with 16 bases between.

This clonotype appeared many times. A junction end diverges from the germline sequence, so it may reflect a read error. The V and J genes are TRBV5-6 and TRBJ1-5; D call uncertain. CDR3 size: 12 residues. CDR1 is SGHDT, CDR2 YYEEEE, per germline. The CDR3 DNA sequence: TGTGCCAGCAGCTTTGGGAAGCAGCCCCAGAATTTT. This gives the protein CASSFGKQPQNF.

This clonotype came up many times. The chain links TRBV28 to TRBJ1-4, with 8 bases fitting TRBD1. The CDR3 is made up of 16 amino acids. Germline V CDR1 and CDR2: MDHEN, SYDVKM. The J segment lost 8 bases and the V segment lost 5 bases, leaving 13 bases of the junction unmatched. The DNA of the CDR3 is TGTGCCAGCAGTCCGGGACAGGCGACCGGAAGGGAAAAACTGTTTTTT. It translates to CASSPGQATGREKLFF.

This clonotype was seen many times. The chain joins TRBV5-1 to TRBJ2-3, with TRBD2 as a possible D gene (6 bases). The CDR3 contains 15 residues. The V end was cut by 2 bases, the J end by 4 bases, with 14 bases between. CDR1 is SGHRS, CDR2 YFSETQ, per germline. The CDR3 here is CASSFPTSGSDTQYF. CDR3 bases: TGCGCCAGCAGCTTCCCGACCAGCGGGTCAGATACGCAGTATTTT.

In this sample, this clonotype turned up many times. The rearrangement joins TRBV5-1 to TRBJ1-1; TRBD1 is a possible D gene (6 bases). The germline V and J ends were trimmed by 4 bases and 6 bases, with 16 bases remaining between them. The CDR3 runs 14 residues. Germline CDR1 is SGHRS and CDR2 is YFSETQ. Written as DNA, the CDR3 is TGCGCCAGCAGCGGCCGGGGGGCTCGGGCTGAAGCTTTCTTT. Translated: CASSGRGARAEAFF.

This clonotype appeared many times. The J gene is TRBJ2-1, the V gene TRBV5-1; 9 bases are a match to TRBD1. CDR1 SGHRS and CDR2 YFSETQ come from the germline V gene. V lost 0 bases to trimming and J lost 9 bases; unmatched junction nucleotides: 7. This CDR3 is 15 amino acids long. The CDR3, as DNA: TGCGCCAGCAGCTTGGGGGACAGGGAGAGTAGTGAGCAGTTCTTC. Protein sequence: CASSLGDRESSEQFF.

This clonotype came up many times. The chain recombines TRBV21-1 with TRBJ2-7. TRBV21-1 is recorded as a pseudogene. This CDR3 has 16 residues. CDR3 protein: CASSKKGYGPHYEQYV. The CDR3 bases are TGTGCCAGCAGCAAAAAAGGATACGGTCCGCACTACGAGCAGTACGTC.

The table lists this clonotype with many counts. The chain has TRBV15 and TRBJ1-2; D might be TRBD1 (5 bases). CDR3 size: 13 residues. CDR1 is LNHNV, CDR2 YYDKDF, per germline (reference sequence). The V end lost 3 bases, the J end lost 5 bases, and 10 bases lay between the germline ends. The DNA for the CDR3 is TGTGCCACCAGCAGCGGGGGAGGGTATGGCTACACCTTC. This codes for CATSSGGGYGYTF.

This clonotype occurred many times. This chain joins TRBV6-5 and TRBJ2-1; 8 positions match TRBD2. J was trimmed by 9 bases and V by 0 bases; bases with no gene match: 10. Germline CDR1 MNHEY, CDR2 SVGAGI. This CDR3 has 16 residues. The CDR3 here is CASSYSSSGAGGEQFF. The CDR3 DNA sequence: TGTGCCAGCAGTTACTCGTCCAGCGGGGCGGGGGGTGAGCAGTTCTTC.

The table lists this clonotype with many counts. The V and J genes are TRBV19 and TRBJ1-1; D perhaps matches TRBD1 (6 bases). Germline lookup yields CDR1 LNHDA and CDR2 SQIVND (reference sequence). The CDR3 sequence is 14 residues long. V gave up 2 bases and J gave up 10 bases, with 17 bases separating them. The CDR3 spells CASSILNREWGAFF. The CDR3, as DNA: TGTGCCAGTAGTATACTGAACAGGGAGTGGGGAGCTTTCTTT.

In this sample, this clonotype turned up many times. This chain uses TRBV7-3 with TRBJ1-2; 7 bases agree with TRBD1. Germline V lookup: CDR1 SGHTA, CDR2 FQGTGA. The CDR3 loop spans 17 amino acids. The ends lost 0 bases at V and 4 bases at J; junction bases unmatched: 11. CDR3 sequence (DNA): TGTGCCAGCAGCTTAACCCCAACAGGGGTAGGGTCCTATGGCTACACCTTC. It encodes CASSLTPTGVGSYGYTF.

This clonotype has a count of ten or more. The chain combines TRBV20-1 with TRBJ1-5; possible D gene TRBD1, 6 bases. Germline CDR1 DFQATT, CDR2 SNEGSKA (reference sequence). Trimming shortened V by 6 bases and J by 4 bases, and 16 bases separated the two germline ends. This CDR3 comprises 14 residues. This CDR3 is CSAEGGKGNQPQHF. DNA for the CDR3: TGCAGTGCGGAGGGGGGGAAGGGAAATCAGCCCCAGCATTTT.